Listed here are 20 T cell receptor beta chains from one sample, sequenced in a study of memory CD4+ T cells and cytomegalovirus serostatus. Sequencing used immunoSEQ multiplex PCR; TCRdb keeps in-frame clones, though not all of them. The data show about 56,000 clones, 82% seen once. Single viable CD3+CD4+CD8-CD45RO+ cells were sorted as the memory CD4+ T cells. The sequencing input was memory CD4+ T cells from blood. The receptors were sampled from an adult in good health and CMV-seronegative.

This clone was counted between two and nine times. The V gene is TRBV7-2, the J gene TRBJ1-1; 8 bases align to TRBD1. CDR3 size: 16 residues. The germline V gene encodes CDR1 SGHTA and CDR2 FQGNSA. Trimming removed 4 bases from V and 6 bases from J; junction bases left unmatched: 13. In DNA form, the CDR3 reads TGTGCCAGCAGCTCCTGGACAGGGCTGATGTACCCTGAAGCTTTCTTT. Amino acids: CASSSWTGLMYPEAFF.

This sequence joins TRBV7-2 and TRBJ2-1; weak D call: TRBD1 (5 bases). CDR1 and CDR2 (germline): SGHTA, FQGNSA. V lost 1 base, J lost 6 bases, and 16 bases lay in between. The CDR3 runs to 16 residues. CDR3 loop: CASSLEGRVSGNEQFF. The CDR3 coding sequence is TGTGCCAGCAGCTTAGAAGGCAGGGTAAGTGGCAATGAGCAGTTCTTC.

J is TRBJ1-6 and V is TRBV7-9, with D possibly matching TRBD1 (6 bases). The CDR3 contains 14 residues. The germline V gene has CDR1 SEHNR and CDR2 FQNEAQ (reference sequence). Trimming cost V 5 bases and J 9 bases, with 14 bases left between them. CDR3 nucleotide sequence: TGTGCCAGCAGCCTGGACAGCACGATTTCACCCCTCCACTTT. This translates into CASSLDSTISPLHF.

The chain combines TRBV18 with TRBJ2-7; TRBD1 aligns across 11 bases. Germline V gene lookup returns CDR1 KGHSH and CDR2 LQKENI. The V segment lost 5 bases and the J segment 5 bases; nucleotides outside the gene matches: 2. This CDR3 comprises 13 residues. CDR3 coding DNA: TGTGCCAGCTCAGGACAGGGGGCTAACGAGCAGTACTTC. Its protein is CASSGQGANEQYF.

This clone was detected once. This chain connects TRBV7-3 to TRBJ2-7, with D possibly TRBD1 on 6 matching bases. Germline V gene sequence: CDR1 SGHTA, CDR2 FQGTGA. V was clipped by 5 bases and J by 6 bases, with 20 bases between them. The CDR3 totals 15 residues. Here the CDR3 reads CASSPSPGRGIEQYF. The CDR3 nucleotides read TGTGCCAGCAGCCCCAGTCCCGGCAGGGGCATCGAGCAGTACTTC.

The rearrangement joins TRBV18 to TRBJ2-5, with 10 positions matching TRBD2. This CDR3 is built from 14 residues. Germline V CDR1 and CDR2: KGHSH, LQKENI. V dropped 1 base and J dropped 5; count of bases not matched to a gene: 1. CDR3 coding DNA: TGTGCCAGCTCACCACAACTAGCGGGGGAGACCCAGTACTTC. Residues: CASSPQLAGETQYF.

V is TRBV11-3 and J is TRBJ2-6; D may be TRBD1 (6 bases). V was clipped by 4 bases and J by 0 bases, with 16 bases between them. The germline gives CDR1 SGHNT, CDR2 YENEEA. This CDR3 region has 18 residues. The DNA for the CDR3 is TGTGCCAGCAGCTACAGGGAATACTTCAACTCTGGGGCCAACGTCCTGACTTTC. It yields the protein CASSYREYFNSGANVLTF.

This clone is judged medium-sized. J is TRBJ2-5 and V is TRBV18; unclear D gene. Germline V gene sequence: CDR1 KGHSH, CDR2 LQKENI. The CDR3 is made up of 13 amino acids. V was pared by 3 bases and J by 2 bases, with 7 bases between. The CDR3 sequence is CASSPSEQETQYF. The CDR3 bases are TGTGCCAGCTCACCCAGTGAACAAGAGACCCAGTACTTC.

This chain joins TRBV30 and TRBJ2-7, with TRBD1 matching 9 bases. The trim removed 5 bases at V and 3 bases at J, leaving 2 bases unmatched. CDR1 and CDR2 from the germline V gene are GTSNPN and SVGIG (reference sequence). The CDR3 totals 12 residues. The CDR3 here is CAWGTGNYEQYF. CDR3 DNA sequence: TGTGCCTGGGGGACAGGGAACTACGAGCAGTACTTC.

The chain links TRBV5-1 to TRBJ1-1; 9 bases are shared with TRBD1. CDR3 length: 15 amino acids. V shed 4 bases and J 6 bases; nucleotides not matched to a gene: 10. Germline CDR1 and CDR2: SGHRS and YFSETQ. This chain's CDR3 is CASSTDRDRASEAFF. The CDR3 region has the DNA TGCGCCAGCAGCACGGACCGGGACAGGGCTTCTGAAGCTTTCTTT.

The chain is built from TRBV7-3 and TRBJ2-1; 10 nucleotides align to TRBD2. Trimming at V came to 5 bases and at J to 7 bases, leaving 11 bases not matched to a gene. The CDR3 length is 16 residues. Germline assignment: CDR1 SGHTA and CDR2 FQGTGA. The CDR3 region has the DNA TGTGCCAGCAGCCCGTTGGGTAGCGGGGGGAGGAATGAGCAGTTCTTC. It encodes CASSPLGSGGRNEQFF.

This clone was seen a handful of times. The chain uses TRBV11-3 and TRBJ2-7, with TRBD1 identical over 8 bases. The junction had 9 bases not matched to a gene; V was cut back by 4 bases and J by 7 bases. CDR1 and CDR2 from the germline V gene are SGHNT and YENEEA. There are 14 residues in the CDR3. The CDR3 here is CASSSRTGTGEQYF. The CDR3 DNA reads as TGTGCCAGCAGCTCCCGGACAGGGACGGGGGAGCAGTACTTC.

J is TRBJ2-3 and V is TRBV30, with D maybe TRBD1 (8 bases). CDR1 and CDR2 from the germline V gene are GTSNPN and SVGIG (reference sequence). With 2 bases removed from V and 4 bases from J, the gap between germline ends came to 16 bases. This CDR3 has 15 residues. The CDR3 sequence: CAWSPGQGGADTQYF. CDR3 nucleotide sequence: TGTGCCTGGAGTCCTGGACAGGGAGGGGCAGATACGCAGTATTTT.

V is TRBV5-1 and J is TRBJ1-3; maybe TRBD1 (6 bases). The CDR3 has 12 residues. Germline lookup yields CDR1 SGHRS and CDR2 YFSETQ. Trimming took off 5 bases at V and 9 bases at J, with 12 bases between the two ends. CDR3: CASRPDRSTIYF. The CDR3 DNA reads TGCGCCAGCAGACCGGACAGATCCACCATATATTTT.

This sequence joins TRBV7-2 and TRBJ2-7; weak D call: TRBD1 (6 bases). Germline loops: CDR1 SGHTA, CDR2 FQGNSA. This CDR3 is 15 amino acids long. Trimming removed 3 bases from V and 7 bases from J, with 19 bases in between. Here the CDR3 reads CASSFTGTIRGEQYF. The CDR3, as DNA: TGTGCCAGCAGCTTCACCGGGACAATCCGGGGAGAGCAGTACTTC.

CDR3 DNA: TGTGCCAGCAGTTCTCTTTTGGGGCACGAGCAGTACTTC. It encodes CASSSLLGHEQYF. The chain links TRBV28 to TRBJ2-7, with D maybe TRBD1 (5 bases). This CDR3 has 13 amino acids. Germline CDR1 and CDR2: MDHEN and SYDVKM. The germline V and J ends were trimmed by 4 bases and 5 bases, with 12 bases remaining between them.

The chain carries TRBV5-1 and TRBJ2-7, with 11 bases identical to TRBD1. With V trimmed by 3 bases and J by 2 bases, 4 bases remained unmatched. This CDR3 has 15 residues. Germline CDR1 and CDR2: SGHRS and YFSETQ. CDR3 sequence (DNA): TGCGCCAGCAGCTGGGGACAGGGGGTTACCTACGAGCAGTACTTC. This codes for CASSWGQGVTYEQYF.

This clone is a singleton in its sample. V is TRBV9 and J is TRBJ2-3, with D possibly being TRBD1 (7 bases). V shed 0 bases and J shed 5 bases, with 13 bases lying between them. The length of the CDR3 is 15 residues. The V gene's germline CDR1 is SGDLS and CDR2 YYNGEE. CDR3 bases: TGTGCCAGCAGCGTAGCAGGGGGGCCAGTAGATACGCAGTATTTT. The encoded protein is CASSVAGGPVDTQYF.

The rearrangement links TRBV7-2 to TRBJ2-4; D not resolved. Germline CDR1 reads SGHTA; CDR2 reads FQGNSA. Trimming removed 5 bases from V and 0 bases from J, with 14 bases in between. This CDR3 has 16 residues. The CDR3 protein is CASSPLGPLAKNIQYF. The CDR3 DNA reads TGTGCCAGCAGCCCCCTCGGACCGCTAGCCAAAAACATTCAGTACTTC.

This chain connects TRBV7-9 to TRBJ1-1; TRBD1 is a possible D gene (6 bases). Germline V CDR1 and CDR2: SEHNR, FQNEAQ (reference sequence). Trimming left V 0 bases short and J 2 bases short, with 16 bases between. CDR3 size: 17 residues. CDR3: CASSLARGGRGNTEAFF. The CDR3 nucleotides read TGTGCCAGCAGCTTAGCGCGTGGAGGCAGGGGAAACACTGAAGCTTTCTTT. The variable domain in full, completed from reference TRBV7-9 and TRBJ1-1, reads DTGVSQNPRHKITKRGQNVTFRCDPISEHNRLYWYRQTLGQGPEFLTYFQNEAQLEKSRLLSDRFSAERPKGSFSTLEIQRTEQGDSAMYLCASSLARGGRGNTEAFFGQGTRLTVV.